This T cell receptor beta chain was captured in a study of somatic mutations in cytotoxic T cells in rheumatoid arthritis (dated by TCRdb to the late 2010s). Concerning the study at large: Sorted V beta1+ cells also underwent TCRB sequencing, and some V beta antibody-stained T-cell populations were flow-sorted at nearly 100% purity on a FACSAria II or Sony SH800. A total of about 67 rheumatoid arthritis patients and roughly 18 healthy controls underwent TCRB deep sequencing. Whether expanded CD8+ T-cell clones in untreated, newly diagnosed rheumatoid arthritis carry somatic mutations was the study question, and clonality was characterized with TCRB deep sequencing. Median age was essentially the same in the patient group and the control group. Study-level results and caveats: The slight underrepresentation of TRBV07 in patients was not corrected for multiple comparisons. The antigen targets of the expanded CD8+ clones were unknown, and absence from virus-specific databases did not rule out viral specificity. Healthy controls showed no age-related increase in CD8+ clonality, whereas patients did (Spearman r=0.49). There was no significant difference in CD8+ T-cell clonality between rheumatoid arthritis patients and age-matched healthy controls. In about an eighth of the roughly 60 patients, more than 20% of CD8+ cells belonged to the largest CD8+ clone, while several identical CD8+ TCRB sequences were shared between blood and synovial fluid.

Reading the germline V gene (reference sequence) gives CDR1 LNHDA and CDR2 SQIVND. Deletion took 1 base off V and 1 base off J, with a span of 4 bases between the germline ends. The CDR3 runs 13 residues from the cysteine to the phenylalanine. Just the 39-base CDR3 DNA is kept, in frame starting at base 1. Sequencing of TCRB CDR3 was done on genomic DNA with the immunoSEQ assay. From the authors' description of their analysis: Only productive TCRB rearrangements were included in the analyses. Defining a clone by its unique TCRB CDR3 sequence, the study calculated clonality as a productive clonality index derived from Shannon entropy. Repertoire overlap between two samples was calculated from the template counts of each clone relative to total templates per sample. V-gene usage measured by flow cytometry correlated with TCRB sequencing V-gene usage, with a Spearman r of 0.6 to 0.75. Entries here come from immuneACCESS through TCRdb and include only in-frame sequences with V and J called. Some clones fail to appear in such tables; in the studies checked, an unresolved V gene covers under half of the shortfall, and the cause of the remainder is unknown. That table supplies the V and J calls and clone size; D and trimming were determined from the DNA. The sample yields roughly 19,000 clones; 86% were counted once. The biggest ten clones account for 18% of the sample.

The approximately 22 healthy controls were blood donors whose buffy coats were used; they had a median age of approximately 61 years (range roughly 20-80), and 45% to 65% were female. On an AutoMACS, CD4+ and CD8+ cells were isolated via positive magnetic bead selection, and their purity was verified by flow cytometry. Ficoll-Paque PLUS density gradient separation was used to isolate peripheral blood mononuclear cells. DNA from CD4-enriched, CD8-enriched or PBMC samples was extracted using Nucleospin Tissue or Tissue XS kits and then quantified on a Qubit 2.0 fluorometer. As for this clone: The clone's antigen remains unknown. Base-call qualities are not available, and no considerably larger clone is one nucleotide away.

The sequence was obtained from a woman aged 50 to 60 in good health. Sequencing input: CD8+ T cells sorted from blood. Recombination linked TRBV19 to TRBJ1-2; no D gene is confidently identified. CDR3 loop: CASSIGLNYGYTF. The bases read TGTGCCAGTAGTATAGGCCTTAACTATGGCTACACCTTC.